This T cell receptor beta chain was obtained from a study of T cell responses to AZD1222 COVID-19 vaccine. V was pared by 3 bases and J by 4 bases, with 6 bases of the junction left unmatched. CDR1 SGDLS and CDR2 YYNGEE come from the germline V gene. This CDR3 region has 14 residues. The table came from immunoSEQ multiplex PCR; TCRdb's copy has only in-frame clones and leaves some out. The sample records 200,000 or so clones, about 93% being singletons. Note on this clone: Its antigen is not known.

Study findings and constraints: Spike was spanned by vaccine-associated CD4 TCRs, which were dominant at 160-218 and 743-854. The study sampled repertoires only after the peak T cell response.

The sequence was collected from an adult who received the AZD1222 COVID-19 vaccine. The specimen was peripheral blood, collected 28 days after the second AZD1222 dose. The rearrangement uses TRBV9 and TRBJ1-1; 7 bases fit TRBD1. CDR3 in amino acids: CASSATGQSTEAFF. The DNA for the CDR3 is TGTGCCAGCAGCGCGACGGGACAGTCCACTGAAGCTTTCTTT.